This T cell receptor beta chain came from a study of shared clonotypes between healthy human individuals. Across the study: The people who gave samples were a couple of women and a few men aged 18 to 49. CD4 naive and CD4 memory each took three plates per donor, while CD8 naive took two and CD8 memory one.

The CDR3 totals 14 residues. CDR1 SGHAT and CDR2 FQNNGV come from the germline V gene. Trimming shortened V by 1 base and J by 4 bases, and 10 bases separated the two germline ends. Clones were sequenced by immunoSEQ multiplex PCR, and TCRdb holds only the in-frame ones, with some missing. The sample records about 2,500,000 clones, around nine tenths being singletons. This clone was seen a single time. Its matching antigen is unknown. Study-level findings and limits: Clonotypes not shared had lower generation probabilities than those common to all four donors.

The rearrangement joins TRBV11-2 to TRBJ1-1; weak D call: TRBD1 (5 bases). The specimen was naive CD4+ T cells sorted from blood. Subset meaning: CD45RA+ positively selected. This receptor was taken from a young man in good health. The CDR3, as DNA: TGTGCCAGCAGCTTAGCAAGGGGAACCACTGAAGCTTTCTTT. The encoded protein is CASSLARGTTEAFF.